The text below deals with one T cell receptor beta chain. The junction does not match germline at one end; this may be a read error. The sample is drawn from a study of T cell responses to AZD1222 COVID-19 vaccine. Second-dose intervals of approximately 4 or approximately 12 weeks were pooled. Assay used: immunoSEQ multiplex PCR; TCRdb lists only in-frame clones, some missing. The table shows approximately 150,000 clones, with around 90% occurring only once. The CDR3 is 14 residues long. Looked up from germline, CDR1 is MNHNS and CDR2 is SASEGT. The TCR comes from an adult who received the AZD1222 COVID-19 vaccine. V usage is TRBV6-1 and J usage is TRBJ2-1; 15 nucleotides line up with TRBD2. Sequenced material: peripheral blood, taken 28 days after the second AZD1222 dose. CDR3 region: CASREAGLAGGGIF. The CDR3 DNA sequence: TGTGCCAGCAGAGAAGCGGGACTAGCGGGAGGAGGGATCTTC.